This T cell receptor beta chain was identified in a study of lymphopenia after photon versus proton radiotherapy. General study results and limits: After the lymphocyte nadir, photon-treated repertoires showed oligoclonal expansion, especially of CD8+ Temra cells. Proton therapy kept repertoires fairly stable, unlike photons, which gained effector/memory cells.

This clone appeared once. Its antigen is as yet unknown. Measured with immunoSEQ multiplex PCR; TCRdb has only the in-frame clones, and not every one. The sample consists of approximately 25,000 clones, about 84% of them appearing once. The CDR3 runs to 11 residues. V was cut by 9 bases and J by 11 bases, with 16 bases left in between. Germline V gene lookup returns CDR1 MDHEN and CDR2 SYDVKM. The gene calls are TRBV28 and TRBJ1-1; no clear D. Sequences were derived from peripheral blood, sampled from a patient treated with proton-based radiotherapy. This sequence originates from a woman in her 70s with pancreatic cancer. CDR3 DNA: TGTGCCAGTAGCCCGGGATCACGGGCTTTCTTT. Translating gives CASSPGSRAFF.